Presented here are 10 T cell receptor beta chains from one specimen sequenced in a study of OX40 agonist ivuxolimab in advanced cancers. TCRdb keeps only in-frame clones here, not all; method: immunoSEQ multiplex PCR. This table has nearly 90,000 clones, just under 90% appearing once. The starting material was CD4+ or CD8+ T cells sorted from blood, obtained in a trial of the OX40 agonist ivuxolimab. The source of these receptors is an adult with an advanced solid tumor such as melanoma, head and neck, liver or kidney cancer.

This clone was seen a handful of times. The J gene is TRBJ1-2, the V gene TRBV30, with D possibly being TRBD1 (5 bases). Looked up from germline, CDR1 is GTSNPN and CDR2 is SVGIG (reference sequence). Trimming left V 7 bases short and J 0 bases short, with 12 bases between. CDR3 length: 13 amino acids. The CDR3 DNA follows: TGTGCCTCCTCGGGGGAAGCTAACTATGGCTACACCTTC. Its protein product is CASSGEANYGYTF.

This chain joins TRBV7-3 and TRBJ2-2; TRBD1 matches 8 bases. Germline V gene data show CDR1 as SGHTA and CDR2 as FQGTGA. CDR3 size: 17 residues. The V and J ends lost 5 bases and 0 bases, in that order; junction bases with no gene match: 8. DNA of the CDR3: TGTGCCAGCAGCACCCGGACAGGGAATGCGAACACCGGGGAGCTGTTTTTT. The encoded protein is CASSTRTGNANTGELFF.

The chain uses TRBV7-9 and TRBJ2-7; maybe TRBD2 (7 bases). Germline lookup yields CDR1 SEHNR and CDR2 FQNEAQ (reference sequence). Trimming shortened V by 1 base and J by 6 bases, and 25 bases separated the two germline ends. The CDR3 is 18 amino acids. CDR3 amino acids: CASSLGEGGRSGIGEQYF. DNA for the CDR3: TGTGCCAGCAGCTTAGGCGAAGGGGGGAGGAGCGGGATCGGCGAGCAGTACTTC.

CDR3 nucleotides: TGCGCCAGCAGCCAAGAGGTTGAGTACGAGCAGTACTTC. Protein: CASSQEVEYEQYF. V is TRBV4-3 and J is TRBJ2-7; D call uncertain. Germline loops: CDR1 LGHNA, CDR2 YSLEER. The V end lost 0 bases, the J end lost 4 bases, and 7 bases lay between the germline ends. This CDR3 spans 13 amino acids.

The gene calls are TRBV20-1 and TRBJ2-4; possibly TRBD1 for D (5 bases). CDR1 is DFQATT and CDR2 is SNEGSKA in the germline V gene (reference sequence). Trimming took off 0 bases at V and 12 bases at J, with 9 bases between the two ends. This CDR3 has 11 amino acids. This chain's CDR3 is CSARDGASQYF. In DNA form, the CDR3 reads TGCAGTGCTAGAGATGGGGCCAGTCAGTACTTC.

In this sample, this clone turned up once. The chain combines TRBV19 with TRBJ2-6, with TRBD1 matching over 7 bases. The trim removed 6 bases at V and 4 bases at J, leaving 15 bases unmatched. The germline V gene encodes CDR1 LNHDA and CDR2 SQIVND (reference sequence). This CDR3 contains 18 residues. CDR3 protein: CASRGWGQSIPGANVLTF. The CDR3 coding sequence is TGTGCCAGTAGGGGGTGGGGACAGTCGATTCCAGGGGCCAACGTCCTGACTTTC.

This sequence joins TRBV15 and TRBJ2-1; 7 bases align to TRBD2. Germline CDR1 reads LNHNV; CDR2 reads YYDKDF (reference sequence). Trimming removed 2 bases from V and 1 base from J; junction bases left unmatched: 2. The length of the CDR3 is 15 residues. CDR3 DNA sequence: TGTGCCACCAGCAGAACTAGCGTGTCCTACAATGAGCAGTTCTTC. This gives the protein CATSRTSVSYNEQFF.

The genes are TRBV29-1 and TRBJ2-7; 8 nucleotides match TRBD1. There are 11 residues in the CDR3. V lost 5 bases and J lost 6; bases outside the gene matches: 3. Germline CDR1 is SQVTM and CDR2 is ANQGSEA. The CDR3 sequence is CSVRTGTEQYF. CDR3 nucleotides: TGCAGCGTTCGGACAGGGACCGAGCAGTACTTC.

V usage is TRBV5-1 and J usage is TRBJ2-7, with D perhaps TRBD2 (7 bases). In germline, CDR1 is SGHRS, CDR2 YFSETQ. The CDR3 has 13 amino acids. V was cut by 1 base and J by 9 bases, with 14 bases left in between. CDR3 sequence: CASSLQGRAGQYF. The CDR3 DNA reads TGCGCCAGCAGCTTGCAGGGGAGGGCGGGGCAGTACTTC.

The chain uses TRBV11-2 and TRBJ2-2, with D perhaps assigned TRBD1 or TRBD2 (7 bases each). The length of the CDR3 is 15 residues. Germline-derived CDR1 and CDR2 are SGHAT and FQNNGV. The V gene lost 5 bases and the J gene lost 7 bases, with 17 bases spanning the gap. The CDR3 nucleotides are TGTGCCAGCAGCAGCAGACAGGGAGGGAGCGGGGAGCTGTTTTTT. Amino acids: CASSSRQGGSGELFF.